Sequencing of this T cell receptor beta chain was carried out in a study of blood T cells in healthy people across ages. A second PCR of about 6 to 11 cycles used a sample-barcoded 5' primer and a J-beta primer mix. TCRdb analysed the 5' RACE reads with MiXCR anew, one entry per CDR3 protein. The table lists 540,000 or so distinct CDR3 sequences, approximately 25% of them singletons. CDR3 length equals 12 residues. V lost 2 bases and J lost 4, with 5 bases in between. CDR1 is MDHEN, CDR2 SYDVKM, per germline. This clonotype was seen ten or more times. This same sample was also part of a study on T cells of mothers and their children. This second report adds: Donation involved a few healthy Caucasian mothers and the six children that they had.

The chain is built from TRBV28 and TRBJ2-5; D ambiguous. The receptor was derived from a boy younger than 18 in good health. Sequenced input: blood. Here the CDR3 reads CASSLGLETQYF. CDR3 DNA sequence: TGTGCCAGCAGTTTAGGCCTAGAGACCCAGTACTTC.